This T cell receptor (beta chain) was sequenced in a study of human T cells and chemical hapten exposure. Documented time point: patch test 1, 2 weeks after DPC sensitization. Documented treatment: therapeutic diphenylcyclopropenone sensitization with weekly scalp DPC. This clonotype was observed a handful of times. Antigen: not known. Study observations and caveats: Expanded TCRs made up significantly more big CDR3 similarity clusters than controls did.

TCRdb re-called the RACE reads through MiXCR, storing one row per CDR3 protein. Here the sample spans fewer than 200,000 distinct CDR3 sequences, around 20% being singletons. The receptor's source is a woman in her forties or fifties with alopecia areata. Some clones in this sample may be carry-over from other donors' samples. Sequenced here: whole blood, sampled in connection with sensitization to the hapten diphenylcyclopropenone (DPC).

The CDR3 sequence is CASSLDLSSYNEQFF. The CDR3 DNA reads as TGTGCCAGCAGCTTAGACCTTAGCTCCTACAATGAGCAGTTCTTC. The chain recombines TRBV7-2 with TRBJ2-1; unclear D gene. The CDR3 loop spans 15 amino acids. Germline loops: CDR1 SGHTA, CDR2 FQGNSA. V lost 1 base and J 0 bases, leaving 7 bases between the germline ends.